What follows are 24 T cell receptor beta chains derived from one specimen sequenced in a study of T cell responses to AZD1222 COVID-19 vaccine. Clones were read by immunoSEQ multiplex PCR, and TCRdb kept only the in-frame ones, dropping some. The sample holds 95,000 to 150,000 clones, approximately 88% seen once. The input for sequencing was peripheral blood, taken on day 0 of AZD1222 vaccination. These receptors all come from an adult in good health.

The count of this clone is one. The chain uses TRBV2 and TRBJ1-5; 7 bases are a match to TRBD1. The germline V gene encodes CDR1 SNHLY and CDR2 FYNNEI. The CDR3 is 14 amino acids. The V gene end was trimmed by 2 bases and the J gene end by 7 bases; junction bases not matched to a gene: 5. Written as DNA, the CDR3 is TGTGCCAGCAGTGAATACAGGGACAGCCAGCCCCAGCATTTT. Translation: CASSEYRDSQPQHF.

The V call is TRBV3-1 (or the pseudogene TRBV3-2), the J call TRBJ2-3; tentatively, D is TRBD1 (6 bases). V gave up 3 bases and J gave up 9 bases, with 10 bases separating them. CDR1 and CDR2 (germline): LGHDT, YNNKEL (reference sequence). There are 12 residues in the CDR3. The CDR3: CASSQGQTTQYF. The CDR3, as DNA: TGTGCCAGCAGCCAGGGACAAACGACGCAGTATTTT.

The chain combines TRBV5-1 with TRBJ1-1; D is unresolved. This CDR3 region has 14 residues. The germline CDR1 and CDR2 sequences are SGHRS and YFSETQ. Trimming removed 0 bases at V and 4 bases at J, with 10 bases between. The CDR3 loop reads CASSLAGEGTEAFF. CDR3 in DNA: TGCGCCAGCAGCTTGGCGGGCGAGGGCACTGAAGCTTTCTTT. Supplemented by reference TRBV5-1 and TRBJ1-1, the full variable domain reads KAGVTQTPRYLIKTRGQQVTLSCSPISGHRSVSWYQQTPGQGLQFLFEYFSETQRNKGNFPGRFSGRQFSNSRSEMNVSTLELGDSALYLCASSLAGEGTEAFFGQGTRLTVV.

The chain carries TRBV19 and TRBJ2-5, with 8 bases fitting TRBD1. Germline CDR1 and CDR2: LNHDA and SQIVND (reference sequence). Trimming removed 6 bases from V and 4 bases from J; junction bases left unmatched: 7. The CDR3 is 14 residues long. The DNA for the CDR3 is TGTGCCAGTAGCGACAGGGGAGGCATAGAGACCCAGTACTTC. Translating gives CASSDRGGIETQYF.

Here the CDR3 reads CASSDRDSNQPQHF. CDR3 DNA: TGTGCCAGCAGTGACAGGGATAGCAATCAGCCCCAGCATTTT. The chain recombines TRBV2 with TRBJ1-5; possible D gene TRBD1, 5 bases. Trimming cost V 3 bases and J 0 bases, with 6 bases left between them. The CDR3 has 14 amino acids. The germline V gene encodes CDR1 SNHLY and CDR2 FYNNEI.

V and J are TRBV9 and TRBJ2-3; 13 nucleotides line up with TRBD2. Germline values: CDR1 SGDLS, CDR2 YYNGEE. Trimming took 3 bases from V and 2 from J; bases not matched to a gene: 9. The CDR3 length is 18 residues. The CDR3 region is CASSAGTSGTLYTDTQYF. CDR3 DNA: TGTGCCAGCAGCGCCGGGACTAGCGGGACCCTATACACAGATACGCAGTATTTT.

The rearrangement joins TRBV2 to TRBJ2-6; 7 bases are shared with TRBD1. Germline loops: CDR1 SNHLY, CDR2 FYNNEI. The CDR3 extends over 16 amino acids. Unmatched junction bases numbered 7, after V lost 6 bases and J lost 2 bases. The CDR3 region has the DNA TGTGCCAGCAGGCTCAACACAGGGGCTGGGGCCAACGTCCTGACTTTC. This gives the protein CASRLNTGAGANVLTF.

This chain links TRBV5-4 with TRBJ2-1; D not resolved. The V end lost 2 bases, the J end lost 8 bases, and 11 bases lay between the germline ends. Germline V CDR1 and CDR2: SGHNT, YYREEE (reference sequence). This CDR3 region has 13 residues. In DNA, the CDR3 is TGTGCCAGCAGCTTTCGGGCGCCGGATGAGCAGTTCTTC. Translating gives CASSFRAPDEQFF.

The DNA of the CDR3 is TGCGCCAGCAGCATCGGGACGGCTAAAGAGCAGTACTTC. Translating it yields CASSIGTAKEQYF. The chain is built from TRBV5-1 and TRBJ2-7, with D perhaps matching TRBD1 or TRBD2 (5 bases each). The germline gives CDR1 SGHRS, CDR2 YFSETQ. This CDR3 has 13 amino acids. V was shortened by 4 bases and J by 7 bases, with 15 bases between the two germline ends. Combining the CDR3 with reference TRBV5-1 and TRBJ2-7 gives the whole variable domain KAGVTQTPRYLIKTRGQQVTLSCSPISGHRSVSWYQQTPGQGLQFLFEYFSETQRNKGNFPGRFSGRQFSNSRSEMNVSTLELGDSALYLCASSIGTAKEQYFGPGTRLTVT.

This CDR3 reads CASSPVGSSYNEQFF. The CDR3, as DNA: TGCGCCAGCAGCCCGGTTGGGAGCTCCTACAATGAGCAGTTCTTC. The chain joins TRBV5-1 to TRBJ2-1, with a tentative D call TRBD2 (5 bases). The CDR3 contains 15 residues. Germline lookup yields CDR1 SGHRS and CDR2 YFSETQ. The germline V and J ends were trimmed by 4 bases and 0 bases, with 11 bases remaining between them.

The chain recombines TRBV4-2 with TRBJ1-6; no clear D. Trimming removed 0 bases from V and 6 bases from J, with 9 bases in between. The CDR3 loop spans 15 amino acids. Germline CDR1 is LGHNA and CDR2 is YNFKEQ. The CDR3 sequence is CASSQDTGSNSPLHF. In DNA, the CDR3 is TGTGCCAGCAGCCAAGATACGGGGTCTAATTCACCCCTCCACTTT.

In DNA, the CDR3 is TGTGCCAGCAGCTCCCGGACTAGCGGCACAGATACGCAGTATTTT. Amino acid sequence: CASSSRTSGTDTQYF. V gene TRBV9 combines with J gene TRBJ2-3, with 9 bases lining up with TRBD2. The junction had 4 bases not matched to a gene; V was cut back by 4 bases and J by 1 base. The CDR3 covers 15 residues. CDR1 and CDR2 from the germline V gene are SGDLS and YYNGEE.

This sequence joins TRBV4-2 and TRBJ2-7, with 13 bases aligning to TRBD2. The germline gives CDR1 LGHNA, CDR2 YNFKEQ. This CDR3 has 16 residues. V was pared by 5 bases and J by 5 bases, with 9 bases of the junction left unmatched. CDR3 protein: CASSFRTSGSGHEQYF. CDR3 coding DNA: TGTGCCAGCAGCTTCCGGACTAGCGGGAGTGGCCACGAGCAGTACTTC.

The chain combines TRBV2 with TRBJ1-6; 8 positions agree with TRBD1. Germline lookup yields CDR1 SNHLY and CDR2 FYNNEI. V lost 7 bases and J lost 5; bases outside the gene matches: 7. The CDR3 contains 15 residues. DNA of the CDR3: TGTGCCAGCAATGTTCAGGGGGCGAATAATTCACCCCTCCACTTT. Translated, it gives CASNVQGANNSPLHF.

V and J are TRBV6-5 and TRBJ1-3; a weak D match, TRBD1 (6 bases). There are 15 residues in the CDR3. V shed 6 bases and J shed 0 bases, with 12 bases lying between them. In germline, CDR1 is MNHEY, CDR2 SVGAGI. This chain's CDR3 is CASSLQGYSGNTIYF. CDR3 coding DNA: TGTGCCAGCAGCCTACAGGGATACTCTGGAAACACCATATATTTT.

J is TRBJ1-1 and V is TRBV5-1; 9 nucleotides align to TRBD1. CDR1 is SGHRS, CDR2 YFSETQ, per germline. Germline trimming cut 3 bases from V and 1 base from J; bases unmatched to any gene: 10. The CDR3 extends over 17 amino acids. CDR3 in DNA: TGCGCCAGCAGCTCGGGACAGGGAAAGAGAGGGAACACTGAAGCTTTCTTT. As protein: CASSSGQGKRGNTEAFF. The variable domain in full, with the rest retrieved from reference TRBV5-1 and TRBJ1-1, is KAGVTQTPRYLIKTRGQQVTLSCSPISGHRSVSWYQQTPGQGLQFLFEYFSETQRNKGNFPGRFSGRQFSNSRSEMNVSTLELGDSALYLCASSSGQGKRGNTEAFFGQGTRLTVV.

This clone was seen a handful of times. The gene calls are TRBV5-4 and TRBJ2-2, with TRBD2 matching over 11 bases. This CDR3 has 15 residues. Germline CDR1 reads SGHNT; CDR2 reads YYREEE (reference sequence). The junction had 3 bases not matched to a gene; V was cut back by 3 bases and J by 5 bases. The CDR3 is CASSSLAGGTGELFF. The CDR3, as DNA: TGTGCCAGCAGCTCCCTAGCGGGAGGAACCGGGGAGCTGTTTTTT.

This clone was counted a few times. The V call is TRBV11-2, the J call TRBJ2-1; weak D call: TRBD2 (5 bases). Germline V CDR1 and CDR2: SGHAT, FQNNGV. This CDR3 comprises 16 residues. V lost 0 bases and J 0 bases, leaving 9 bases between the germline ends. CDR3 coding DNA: TGTGCCAGCAGCTTAGATCCGGGGAGCTCCTACAATGAGCAGTTCTTC. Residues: CASSLDPGSSYNEQFF.

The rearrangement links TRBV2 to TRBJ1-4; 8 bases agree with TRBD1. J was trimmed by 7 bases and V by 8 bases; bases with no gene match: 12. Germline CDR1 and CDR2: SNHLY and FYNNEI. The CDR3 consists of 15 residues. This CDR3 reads CASDKTTGAREKLFF. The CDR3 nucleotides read TGTGCCAGCGATAAAACGACAGGGGCTCGTGAAAAACTGTTTTTT. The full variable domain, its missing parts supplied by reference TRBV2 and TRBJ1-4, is EPEVTQTPSHQVTQMGQEVILRCVPISNHLYFYWYRQILGQKVEFLVSFYNNEISEKSEIFDDQFSVERPDGSNFTLKIRSTKLEDSAMYFCASDKTTGAREKLFFGSGTQLSVL.

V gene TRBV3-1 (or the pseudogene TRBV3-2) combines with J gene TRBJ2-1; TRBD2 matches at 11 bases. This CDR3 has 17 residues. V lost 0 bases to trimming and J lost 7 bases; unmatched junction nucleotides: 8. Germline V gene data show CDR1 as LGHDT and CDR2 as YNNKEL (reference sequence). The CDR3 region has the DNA TGTGCCAGCAGCCAAGATTATCCACTAGCGGGAGTAAATGAGCAGTTCTTC. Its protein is CASSQDYPLAGVNEQFF.

The CDR3 region has the DNA TGCGCCAGCAGCCAGCCCCCCCGGGACAGAGTGGCCTACGAGCAGTACTTC. Amino acids: CASSQPPRDRVAYEQYF. The chain recombines TRBV4-1 with TRBJ2-7; 7 nucleotides line up with TRBD1. CDR3 length equals 17 residues. The trim removed 3 bases at V and 2 bases at J, leaving 13 bases unmatched. CDR1 is MGHRA and CDR2 is YSYEKL in the germline V gene.

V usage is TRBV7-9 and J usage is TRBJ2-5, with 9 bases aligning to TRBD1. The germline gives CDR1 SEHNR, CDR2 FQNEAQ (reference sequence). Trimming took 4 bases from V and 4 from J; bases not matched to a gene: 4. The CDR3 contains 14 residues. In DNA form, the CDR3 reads TGTGCCAGCAGCTCATCGGGACAGGGAGAGACCCAGTACTTC. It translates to CASSSSGQGETQYF.

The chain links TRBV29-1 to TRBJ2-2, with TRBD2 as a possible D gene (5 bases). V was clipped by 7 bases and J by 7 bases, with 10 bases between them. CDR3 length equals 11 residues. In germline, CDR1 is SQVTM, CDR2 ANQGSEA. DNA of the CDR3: TGCAGCGGAGGGAGCCGCGGGGAGCTGTTTTTT. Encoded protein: CSGGSRGELFF.

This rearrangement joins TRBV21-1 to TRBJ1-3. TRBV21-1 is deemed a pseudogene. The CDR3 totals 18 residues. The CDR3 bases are TGTGCCAGCAGCAAAGAACCGGGGGCCCCTACCTCTGGAAACACCATATATTTT. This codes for CASSKEPGAPTSGNTIYF.